One sample yielded the 18 T cell receptor beta chains listed below, sequenced in a study of cytomegalovirus exposure and HLA in healthy donors (dated by TCRdb to 2016 to 2017). The protocol used for the library was the immunoSEQ multiplex PCR assay. For the multiplex PCR, a mixture combining 60 forward primers for TCR Vbeta segments and 13 reverse primers for TCR Jbeta segments was used. TCRdb holds this immuneACCESS table with in-frame rearrangements only. Some clones are missing; in checked studies, unresolved V genes explain under half, and the rest has no known cause. Within this sample are 150,000 to 200,000 clones, with around 86% of them counted one time only. 3.5% to 5% of the sample comes from the top ten. The sample consisted of PBMCs. The receptors were gathered from a middle-aged man in good health and CMV-seropositive.

CDR3 region: CASSFGGTRDQPQHF. The DNA for the CDR3 is TGTGCCAGCAGCTTCGGGGGAACCCGGGATCAGCCCCAGCATTTT. The V gene is TRBV28, the J gene TRBJ1-5; TRBD1 is a possible D gene (5 bases). The CDR3 sequence is 15 residues long. Deletions cut 6 bases from V and 5 bases from J, with 17 bases between. Germline V gives CDR1 MDHEN, CDR2 SYDVKM.

The chain carries TRBV28 and TRBJ2-4, with D maybe TRBD2 (5 bases). Germline assignment: CDR1 MDHEN and CDR2 SYDVKM. The CDR3 extends over 12 amino acids. The ends were cut back, 3 bases at V and 9 bases at J, with 9 bases in the middle. CDR3 bases: TGTGCCAGCAGTTTGAGCCGGGGCATTCAGTACTTC. This encodes CASSLSRGIQYF. Based on the CDR3 plus reference TRBV28 and TRBJ2-4, the full variable domain is DVKVTQSSRYLVKRTGEKVFLECVQDMDHENMFWYRQDPGLGLRLIYFSYDVKMKEKGDIPEGYSVSREKKERFSLILESASTNQTSMYLCASSLSRGIQYFGAGTRLSVL.

V usage is TRBV28 and J usage is TRBJ2-1; 12 nucleotides line up with TRBD2. The CDR3 has 17 residues. The germline gives CDR1 MDHEN, CDR2 SYDVKM. The trim removed 4 bases at V and 8 bases at J, leaving 12 bases unmatched. The DNA of the CDR3 is TGTGCCAGCAGTTCCGCCGCTAGCGGGAGGGCTGGGGATGAGCAGTTCTTC. Its translation: CASSSAASGRAGDEQFF. The entire variable domain, with the rest obtained from reference TRBV28 and TRBJ2-1, is as follows: DVKVTQSSRYLVKRTGEKVFLECVQDMDHENMFWYRQDPGLGLRLIYFSYDVKMKEKGDIPEGYSVSREKKERFSLILESASTNQTSMYLCASSSAASGRAGDEQFFGPGTRLTVL.

A word on this clone: Sequence at one end of the junction differs from germline and may be a read error. V gene TRBV7-9 combines with J gene TRBJ1-4, with 9 bases lining up with TRBD1. This CDR3 has 16 amino acids. Germline V gene sequence: CDR1 SEHNR, CDR2 FQNEAQ (reference sequence). This CDR3 is CSSSLGTGIANEKLFF. DNA of the CDR3: TGTTCCAGCAGCTTAGGGACAGGGATAGCTAATGAAAAACTGTTTTTT.

This rearrangement joins TRBV4-3 to TRBJ2-7, with D unclear. Between the trimmed V and J ends, which lost 4 bases and 5 bases, there was a span of 15 bases. The germline V gene has CDR1 LGHNA and CDR2 YSLEER. The CDR3 has 14 amino acids. In DNA form, the CDR3 reads TGCGCCAGCAGCCCGGATATGCAGGTCAACGAGCAGTACTTC. Protein: CASSPDMQVNEQYF.

In its sample, this clone was seen a few times. The rearrangement uses TRBV7-9 and TRBJ2-4, with TRBD1 matching over 7 bases. Trimming at V came to 8 bases and at J to 13 bases, leaving 11 bases not matched to a gene. The CDR3 is 12 residues long. Per germline, CDR1 SEHNR and CDR2 FQNEAQ (reference sequence). The CDR3 here is CASGDQGDKQYF. CDR3 bases: TGTGCCAGCGGAGATCAGGGGGACAAGCAGTACTTC.

The CDR3 is CSVEPTDSYGYTF. The CDR3 coding sequence is TGCAGCGTTGAACCGACAGACTCCTATGGCTACACCTTC. The rearrangement uses TRBV29-1 and TRBJ1-2; a weak D match, TRBD1 (5 bases). Trimming stripped 2 bases from V and 4 bases from J, with 11 bases between. Germline assignment: CDR1 SQVTM and CDR2 ANQGSEA. There are 13 residues in the CDR3.

The chain combines TRBV7-2 with TRBJ2-1; 10 bases match TRBD2. Germline V lookup: CDR1 SGHTA, CDR2 FQGNSA. V was pared by 8 bases and J by 8 bases, with 9 bases of the junction left unmatched. There are 14 residues in the CDR3. In DNA, the CDR3 is TGTGCCAGCGCCGAGCGGGGGGGCCTTGATGAGCAGTTCTTC. Protein product: CASAERGGLDEQFF.

The chain uses TRBV30 and TRBJ2-7; D might be TRBD1 (6 bases). Germline loops: CDR1 GTSNPN, CDR2 SVGIG (reference sequence). Trimming cost V 0 bases and J 3 bases, with 9 bases left between them. The CDR3 contains 13 residues. The CDR3 loop reads CAWSVNRVYEQYF. CDR3 nucleotides: TGTGCCTGGAGTGTAAACAGGGTCTACGAGCAGTACTTC.

The CDR3 region has the DNA TGTGCCAGCAGTGAAATCGAGGGGGCGAGTTCACCCCTCCACTTT. It codes for CASSEIEGASSPLHF. The chain uses TRBV2 and TRBJ1-6; 7 bases align to TRBD1. Trimming removed 2 bases from V and 9 bases from J; junction bases left unmatched: 7. The CDR3 is 15 amino acids. Germline V gene data show CDR1 as SNHLY and CDR2 as FYNNEI.

This clone was seen a single time. The chain has TRBV7-8 and TRBJ1-5; D uncertain. This CDR3 has 14 residues. Trimming left V 5 bases short and J 0 bases short, with 8 bases between. Germline CDR1 reads SGHVS; CDR2 reads FQNEAQ. In DNA, the CDR3 is TGTGCCAGCAGCATTACAGATAGCAATCAGCCCCAGCATTTT. It encodes CASSITDSNQPQHF. Based on the CDR3 plus reference TRBV7-8 and TRBJ1-5, the full variable domain is GAGVSQSPRYKVAKRGQDVALRCDPISGHVSLFWYQQALGQGPEFLTYFQNEAQLDKSGLPSDRFFAERPEGSVSTLKIQRTQQEDSAVYLCASSITDSNQPQHFGDGTRLSIL.

This rearrangement joins TRBV5-3 to TRBJ1-4; D is unclear. TRBV5-3 is an ORF, and what it does is uncertain. This CDR3 has 18 amino acids. V was cut by 6 bases and J by 0 bases, with 21 bases left in between. The CDR3 DNA sequence: TGTGCCAGAAATTTTCCCCAGAGCGATTCTGCAACTAATGAAAAACTGTTTTTT. Its protein is CARNFPQSDSATNEKLFF.

As for this clone: Other DNA sequences in the sample encode the same CDR3. The chain uses TRBV2 and TRBJ1-2, with 8 bases fitting TRBD1. The V and J ends lost 3 bases and 8 bases, in that order; junction bases with no gene match: 5. There are 13 residues in the CDR3. Germline CDR1 and CDR2: SNHLY and FYNNEI. For the CDR3, the DNA is TGTGCCAGCAGTGAGGACAGGGTGGGAGGCTACACCTTC. It translates to CASSEDRVGGYTF. Based on the CDR3 plus reference TRBV2 and TRBJ1-2, the full variable domain is EPEVTQTPSHQVTQMGQEVILRCVPISNHLYFYWYRQILGQKVEFLVSFYNNEISEKSEIFDDQFSVERPDGSNFTLKIRSTKLEDSAMYFCASSEDRVGGYTFGSGTRLTVV.

The rearrangement uses TRBV6-6 and TRBJ2-7; D possibly corresponds to TRBD1 (5 bases). The germline V and J ends were trimmed by 6 bases and 2 bases, with 8 bases remaining between them. Germline V CDR1 and CDR2: MNHNY, SVGAGI (reference sequence). The CDR3 is 12 amino acids. CDR3 nucleotides: TGTGCCAGCAGCCAGGGTCCCTACGAGCAGTACTTC. Translation: CASSQGPYEQYF.

This sequence joins TRBV5-6 and TRBJ2-1; possible D gene TRBD2, 6 bases. Trimming stripped 0 bases from V and 8 bases from J, with 9 bases between. CDR3 length: 13 residues. Germline-derived CDR1 and CDR2 are SGHDT and YYEEEE. CDR3 nucleotides: TGTGCCAGCAGCTTGGCACTAGCTGATGAGCAGTTCTTC. Translation: CASSLALADEQFF.

This clone was counted once. The chain links TRBV11-3 to TRBJ1-5, with 11 bases lining up with TRBD1. The CDR3 has 19 amino acids. Unmatched junction bases numbered 15, after V lost 4 bases and J lost 4 bases. CDR1 is SGHNT and CDR2 is YENEEA in the germline V gene. CDR3 in DNA: TGTGCCAGCAGCTCCCGTTTCGGGCCGCGGGACAGGGGGAATCAGCCCCAGCATTTT. Translation gives CASSSRFGPRDRGNQPQHF.

Note on this clone: One end of the junction varies from germline; a read error may be responsible. This same CDR3 is encoded by further DNA sequences in the sample. The chain combines TRBV25-1 with TRBJ1-1; the match to TRBD1 covers 7 bases. The CDR3 is 16 residues long. Germline V CDR1 and CDR2: MGHDK, SYGVNS. The chain's CDR3 is CASSEMDRRPNTEAFF. The CDR3 bases are TGTGCCAGCAGTGAGATGGACAGGCGGCCGAACACTGAGGCTTTCTTT.

This chain links TRBV6-5 with TRBJ2-7; a possible D gene is TRBD1 (7 bases). From germline, CDR1 is MNHEY and CDR2 SVGAGI. CDR3 length equals 13 residues. Trimming took 8 bases from V and 2 from J, leaving 13 bases between them. CDR3 amino acids: CASFDREAYEQYF. The CDR3 DNA follows: TGTGCCAGCTTCGACAGGGAGGCCTACGAGCAGTACTTC.